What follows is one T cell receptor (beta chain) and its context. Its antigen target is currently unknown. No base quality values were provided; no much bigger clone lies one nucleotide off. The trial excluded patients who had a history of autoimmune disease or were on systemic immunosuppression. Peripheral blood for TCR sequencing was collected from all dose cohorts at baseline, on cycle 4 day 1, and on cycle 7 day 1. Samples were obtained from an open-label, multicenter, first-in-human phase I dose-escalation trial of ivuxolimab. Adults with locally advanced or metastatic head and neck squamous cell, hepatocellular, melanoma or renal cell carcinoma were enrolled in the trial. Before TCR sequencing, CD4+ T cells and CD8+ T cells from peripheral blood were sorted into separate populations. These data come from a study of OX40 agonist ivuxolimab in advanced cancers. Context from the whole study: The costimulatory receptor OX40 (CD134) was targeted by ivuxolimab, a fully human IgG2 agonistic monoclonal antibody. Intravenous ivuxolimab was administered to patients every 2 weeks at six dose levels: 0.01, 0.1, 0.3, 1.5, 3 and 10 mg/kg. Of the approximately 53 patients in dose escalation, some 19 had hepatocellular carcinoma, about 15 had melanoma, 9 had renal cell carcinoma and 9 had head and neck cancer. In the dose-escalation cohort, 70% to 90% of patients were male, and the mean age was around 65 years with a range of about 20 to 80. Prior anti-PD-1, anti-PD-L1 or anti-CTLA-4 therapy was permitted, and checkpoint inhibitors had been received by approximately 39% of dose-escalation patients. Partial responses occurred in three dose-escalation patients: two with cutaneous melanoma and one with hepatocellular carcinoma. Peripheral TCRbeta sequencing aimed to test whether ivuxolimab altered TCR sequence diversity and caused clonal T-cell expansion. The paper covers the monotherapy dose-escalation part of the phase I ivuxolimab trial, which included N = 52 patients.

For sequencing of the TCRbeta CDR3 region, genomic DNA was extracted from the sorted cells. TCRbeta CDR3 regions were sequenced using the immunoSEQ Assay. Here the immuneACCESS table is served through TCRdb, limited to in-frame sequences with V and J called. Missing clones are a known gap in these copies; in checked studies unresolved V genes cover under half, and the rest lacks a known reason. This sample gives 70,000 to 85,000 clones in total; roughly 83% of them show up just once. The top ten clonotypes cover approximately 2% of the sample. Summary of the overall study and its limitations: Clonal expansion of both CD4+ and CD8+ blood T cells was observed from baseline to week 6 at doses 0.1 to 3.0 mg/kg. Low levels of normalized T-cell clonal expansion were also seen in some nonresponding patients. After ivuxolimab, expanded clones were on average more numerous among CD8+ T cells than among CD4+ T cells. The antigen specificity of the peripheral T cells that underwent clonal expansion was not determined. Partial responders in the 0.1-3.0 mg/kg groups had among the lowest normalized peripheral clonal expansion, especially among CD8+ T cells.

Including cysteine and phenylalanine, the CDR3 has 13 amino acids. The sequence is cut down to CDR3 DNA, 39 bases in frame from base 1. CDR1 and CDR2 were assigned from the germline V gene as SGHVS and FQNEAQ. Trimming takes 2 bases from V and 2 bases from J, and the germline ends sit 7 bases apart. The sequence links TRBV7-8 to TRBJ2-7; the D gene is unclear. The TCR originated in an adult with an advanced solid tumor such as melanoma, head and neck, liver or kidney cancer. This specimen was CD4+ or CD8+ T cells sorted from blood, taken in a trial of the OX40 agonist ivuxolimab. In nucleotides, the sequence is TGTGCCAGCAGCTTATCTGGAGCCTACGAGCAGTACTTC. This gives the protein CASSLSGAYEQYF.